There are many counts of the clone carrying this T cell receptor beta chain. Antigen unknown. This specimen comes from a study of spatial heterogeneity in lung cancer. Notes on the study in general: Counts of expanded alpha and beta TCRs within tumors tracked the tumor nonsynonymous mutation count.

Time point defined: sample taken at primary tumor resection. This CDR3 has 14 residues. Unmatched junction bases numbered 6, after V lost 5 bases and J lost 5 bases. TCRdb used MiXCR to reprocess the 5' RACE reads, holding one entry per CDR3 protein. This sample has some 16,000 distinct CDR3 sequences, with about 6.5% found just once. This clonotype was obtained from a female donor with early-stage non-small cell lung cancer. The material was lung tumor tissue, obtained at surgery. This chain links TRBV12-3 or TRBV12-4 with TRBJ2-5; 9 bases agree with TRBD2. The CDR3 here is CASSRGGAEETQYF. CDR3 nucleotides: TGTGCCAGCAGTCGCGGGGGGGCGGAGGAGACCCAGTACTTC.